The source of this T cell receptor (beta chain) is a study of shared clonotypes between healthy human individuals. In the study overall: CD4 naive and CD4 memory each took three plates per donor, while CD8 naive took two and CD8 memory one. Findings of the study overall: Among a few donors, approximately 5% of naive CD4 clonotypes were found in common.

CD45RO-negative CD8 cells positively selected for CCR7 made up the naive population, which excluded terminally differentiated effector memory CD45RA+ cells. Sorted-subset replicate PCR reactions were performed with approximately 200 ng DNA, corresponding to 30,000 to 35,000 T cell genomes. Some clones are missing from TCRdb's copy, which holds only in-frame ones; the method was immunoSEQ multiplex PCR. Of fewer than 1 million clones in the sample, around 96% were seen once. For this clone: No antigen is known for it.

Germline CDR1 reads MNHEY; CDR2 reads SVGAGI. The CDR3 length is 15 residues. V lost 0 bases and J 8 bases, leaving 13 bases between the germline ends. This clonotype was obtained from a young man in good health. This chain uses TRBV6-5 with TRBJ1-4; D possibly corresponds to TRBD1 (5 bases). The specimen sequenced was naive CD8+ T cells sorted from blood. The CDR3 region is CASSYSFGAGEKLFF. CDR3 DNA: TGTGCCAGCAGTTACTCATTCGGGGCAGGGGAAAAACTGTTTTTT.